The 17 T cell receptor beta chains below come from one sample, sequenced in a study of long-term antiretroviral therapy in people with HIV. Running of the v3.0 immunoSEQ assay took place at survey level. TCRdb's table, derived via immunoSEQ multiplex PCR, lists solely in-frame clones and lacks some. This table holds about 35,000 clones, under 85% found once. The sequencing used unsorted PBMCs, collected 1 year after starting antiretroviral therapy. These receptors originate from a man aged 18 to 29 with HIV.

Worth noting for this clone: Other DNA sequences in this specimen translate into the identical CDR3. The CDR3 DNA follows: TGTGCCAGCAGCTTCGGACAGGGTTCCTACGAGCAGTACTTC. Translating it yields CASSFGQGSYEQYF. The V gene is TRBV5-4, the J gene TRBJ2-7; TRBD1 matches at 8 bases. V trimming: 2 bases; J trimming: 1 base; junction bases outside the gene matches: 2. CDR3 size: 14 residues. Germline loops: CDR1 SGHNT, CDR2 YYREEE (reference sequence).

This sequence joins TRBV2 and TRBJ2-1; D remains unclear. The CDR3 has 12 amino acids. V was cut by 8 bases and J by 0 bases, with 5 bases left in between. The germline V gene has CDR1 SNHLY and CDR2 FYNNEI. In nucleotides, the CDR3 is TGTGCCAGCCAAGGCTCCTACAATGAGCAGTTCTTC. It specifies CASQGSYNEQFF.

This clone was recorded only once. V and J are TRBV5-6 and TRBJ2-6; 7 nucleotides match TRBD1. There are 13 residues in the CDR3. Germline V gene sequence: CDR1 SGHDT, CDR2 YYEEEE. The CDR3 region is CATGVKGANVLTF. In nucleotides, the CDR3 is TGTGCTACAGGGGTGAAAGGGGCCAACGTCCTGACTTTC.

The rearrangement links TRBV11-3 to TRBJ2-7, with D possibly matching TRBD2 (5 bases). This CDR3 comprises 14 residues. Germline values: CDR1 SGHNT, CDR2 YENEEA. Trimming pared 4 bases from V and 6 bases from J, leaving 16 bases between. The chain's CDR3 is CASSSNAARVEQYF. As DNA, the CDR3 is TGTGCCAGCAGCTCTAACGCCGCGAGGGTCGAGCAGTACTTC.

The chain has TRBV4-1 and TRBJ1-1; 7 nucleotides match TRBD1. Looked up from germline, CDR1 is MGHRA and CDR2 is YSYEKL. Losses at the gene ends were 1 base for V and 5 bases for J; bases not matched to a gene: 4. CDR3 length: 14 amino acids. CDR3 DNA sequence: TGCGCCAGCAGCCAAGGACAGGGATTAACTGAAGCTTTCTTT. It codes for CASSQGQGLTEAFF.

This clone was counted a single time. This chain links TRBV9 with TRBJ1-2, with a possible D match to TRBD1 (5 bases). The CDR3 is made up of 14 amino acids. Germline CDR1 is SGDLS and CDR2 is YYNGEE. Trimming left V 0 bases short and J 8 bases short, with 14 bases between. The CDR3 DNA follows: TGTGCCAGCAGCGTAGCCCCTTGGAGGGACGGCTACACCTTC. Its translation: CASSVAPWRDGYTF. Combining the CDR3 with reference TRBV9 and TRBJ1-2 gives the whole variable domain DSGVTQTPKHLITATGQRVTLRCSPRSGDLSVYWYQQSLDQGLQFLIQYYNGEERAKGNILERFSAQQFPDLHSELNLSSLELGDSALYFCASSVAPWRDGYTFGSGTRLTVV.

The genes are TRBV6-5 and TRBJ2-7; D is perhaps TRBD2 (5 bases). Trimming stripped 4 bases from V and 3 bases from J, with 10 bases between. Looked up from germline, CDR1 is MNHEY and CDR2 is SVGAGI. The CDR3 is made up of 13 amino acids. The CDR3 sequence: CASSFGLDYEQYF. Here the CDR3 DNA reads TGTGCCAGCAGTTTTGGACTGGACTACGAGCAGTACTTC.

This clone was seen just once. This rearrangement joins TRBV9 to TRBJ1-1; weak D call: TRBD1 (6 bases). The V end lost 2 bases, the J end lost 0 bases, and 8 bases lay between the germline ends. The germline V gene has CDR1 SGDLS and CDR2 YYNGEE. This CDR3 contains 14 residues. This chain's CDR3 is CASSVDRMNTEAFF. CDR3 nucleotides: TGTGCCAGCAGCGTTGACAGGATGAACACTGAAGCTTTCTTT.

The chain carries TRBV28 and TRBJ1-1; tentative D call: TRBD1 (5 bases). Trimming pared 3 bases from V and 1 base from J, leaving 6 bases between. The germline V gene has CDR1 MDHEN and CDR2 SYDVKM. The CDR3 has 13 amino acids. In DNA, the CDR3 is TGTGCCAGCAGTTTGACAGAGAACACTGAAGCTTTCTTT. Its protein product is CASSLTENTEAFF.

The genes are TRBV6-4 and TRBJ1-1; no definite D call. CDR1 is MRHNA and CDR2 is SNTAGT in the germline V gene. The CDR3 extends over 13 amino acids. V was clipped by 6 bases and J by 5 bases, with 13 bases between them. CDR3 sequence (DNA): TGTGCCAGCAGGGAGGGAATGGGGACTGAAGCTTTCTTT. Residues: CASREGMGTEAFF.

The chain links TRBV28 to TRBJ2-3; no clear D. This CDR3 has 13 residues. V dropped 5 bases and J dropped 6 bases, with 12 bases sitting between them. Looked up from germline, CDR1 is MDHEN and CDR2 is SYDVKM. This chain's CDR3 is CASSLAIGDTQYF. In DNA, the CDR3 is TGTGCCAGCAGTCTCGCCATCGGGGATACGCAGTATTTT.

The chain combines TRBV2 with TRBJ2-2, with D perhaps matching TRBD1 (6 bases). Germline loops: CDR1 SNHLY, CDR2 FYNNEI. This CDR3 has 15 amino acids. V was cut by 8 bases and J by 4 bases, with 17 bases left in between. This CDR3 is CASVSGASGTGELFF. For the CDR3, the DNA is TGTGCCAGCGTGTCAGGGGCATCGGGCACCGGGGAGCTGTTTTTT.

The V and J genes are TRBV9 and TRBJ2-3; TRBD1 agrees at 10 bases. The CDR3 length is 16 residues. Looked up from germline, CDR1 is SGDLS and CDR2 is YYNGEE. V shed 4 bases and J 1 base; nucleotides not matched to a gene: 6. CDR3 loop: CASSISGTGGTDTQYF. CDR3 nucleotides: TGTGCCAGCAGCATTTCGGGGACAGGGGGCACAGATACGCAGTATTTT.

The V call is TRBV20-1, the J call TRBJ1-2, with no clear D. This CDR3 spans 11 amino acids. CDR1 is DFQATT and CDR2 is SNEGSKA in the germline V gene (reference sequence). V was pared by 7 bases and J by 4 bases, with 10 bases between. The CDR3 spells CSGIRTYGYTF. The CDR3 DNA sequence: TGCAGTGGGATCAGGACCTATGGCTACACCTTC.

This chain uses TRBV11-2 with TRBJ1-1; the D gene is possibly TRBD1 (5 bases). Germline CDR1 SGHAT, CDR2 FQNNGV. V was shortened by 2 bases and J by 2 bases, with 9 bases between the two germline ends. The CDR3 runs 14 residues. CDR3 in amino acids: CASSLRQINTEAFF. The CDR3 nucleotides are TGTGCCAGCAGCTTAAGACAGATTAACACTGAAGCTTTCTTT.

The V gene is TRBV28, the J gene TRBJ2-2; D may be TRBD1 (7 bases). V dropped 6 bases and J dropped 6 bases, with 17 bases sitting between them. The CDR3 spans 15 residues. The germline V gene has CDR1 MDHEN and CDR2 SYDVKM. CDR3 sequence reads: CASSKITGEAGELFF. The CDR3 coding sequence is TGTGCCAGCAGCAAGATAACAGGGGAGGCCGGGGAGCTGTTTTTT.

The chain is built from TRBV28 and TRBJ1-4; 8 nucleotides align to TRBD1. V lost 4 bases to trimming and J lost 7 bases; unmatched junction nucleotides: 14. The germline V gene has CDR1 MDHEN and CDR2 SYDVKM. The CDR3 runs 17 residues. DNA of the CDR3: TGTGCCAGCAGTTCCCCCTCCCTGGACAGGGACCGTGAAAAACTGTTTTTT. Its translation is CASSSPSLDRDREKLFF.